This is a list of T cell receptor beta chains from one sample in a study of post-analysis software for immune sequencing data. TCRdb used MiXCR to reprocess the PCR reads, holding one entry per CDR3 protein. This sample has about 800,000 distinct CDR3 sequences, with about 27% found just once. The sequencing input was blood. The origin of the receptors is a girl aged 5 to 17 with multiple sclerosis. Both conserved end residues are part of each CDR3. D genes are given only for firm matches. Some rows have no size entry. The others give once, few or many, or a class for an expanded clone.

D | J | V | size | CDR3 | DNA
TRBD2 | TRBJ2-1 | TRBV12-3/TRBV12-4 | few | CASSSPTSPKARNEQFF | TGTGCCAGCAGTTCGCCGACTAGCCCGAAAGCTCGAAATGAGCAGTTCTTC
- | TRBJ2-7 | TRBV10-3 | few | CAISESLQGVQYF | TGTGCCATCAGTGAGTCGTTACAGGGAGTGCAGTACTTC
TRBD2 | TRBJ2-1 | TRBV7-9 | - | CASSLGGAGNEQFF | TGTGCCAGCAGCCTCGGGGGGGCGGGGAATGAGCAGTTCTTC
- | TRBJ1-1 | TRBV7-6 | - | CASSLGDKFFRTEAFF | TGTGCCAGCAGCTTAGGGGACAAGTTTTTCCGCACTGAAGCTTTCTTT
- | TRBJ2-2 | TRBV20-1 | - | CSARDLRSGELFF | TGCAGTGCTAGAGATCTCCGTTCCGGGGAGCTGTTTTTT
TRBD2 | TRBJ2-1 | TRBV20-1 | few | CSARTSGIGEQFF | TGCAGTGCTAGGACTAGCGGGATAGGGGAGCAGTTCTTC
TRBD2 | TRBJ2-5 | TRBV12-3/TRBV12-4 | - | CASRPGLAGFETQYF | TGTGCCAGCAGGCCGGGACTAGCGGGTTTTGAGACCCAGTACTTC
TRBD1 | TRBJ2-1 | TRBV29-1 | many | CSVLGQGTYNEQFF | TGCAGCGTCCTGGGACAGGGAACCTACAATGAGCAGTTCTTC
- | TRBJ1-5 | TRBV7-9 | few | CASSLGDWPAQPQHF | TGTGCCAGCAGCTTGGGGGACTGGCCGGCTCAGCCCCAGCATTTT
- | TRBJ2-7 | TRBV5-1 | - | CASSLGQTWAYEQYF | TGCGCCAGCAGCTTGGGACAGACTTGGGCCTACGAGCAGTACTTC